A single T cell receptor beta chain is shown here with its context. Antigen: not known. These data are taken from a study of PD-1 blockade in classical Hodgkin lymphoma. Study observations and caveats: Baseline TCR diversity was reportedly lower in newly diagnosed patients than in healthy donors. It was reported as lower still in relapsed/refractory patients. Those achieving complete response showed baseline diversity like newly diagnosed patients.

Autologous stem cell transplantation was followed by relapse in every patient, and brentuximab vedotin exposure varied. Data came from immunoSEQ multiplex PCR; TCRdb stores just in-frame clones and leaves some out. The sample lists over 70,000 clones, approximately 91% seen once, with less than 25% in the top ten. This CDR3 contains 13 residues. From germline, CDR1 is PRHDT and CDR2 FYEKMQ (reference sequence). Trimming cost V 4 bases and J 8 bases; bases outside gene matches: 4. The genes are TRBV13 and TRBJ2-1; 8 positions match TRBD1. Sequencing used peripheral blood mononuclear cells (PBMCs), obtained at baseline. The source is a human donor with classical Hodgkin lymphoma. The CDR3 spells CASSSRGLDEQFF. CDR3 nucleotide sequence: TGTGCCAGCAGCTCCAGGGGGCTCGATGAGCAGTTCTTC.